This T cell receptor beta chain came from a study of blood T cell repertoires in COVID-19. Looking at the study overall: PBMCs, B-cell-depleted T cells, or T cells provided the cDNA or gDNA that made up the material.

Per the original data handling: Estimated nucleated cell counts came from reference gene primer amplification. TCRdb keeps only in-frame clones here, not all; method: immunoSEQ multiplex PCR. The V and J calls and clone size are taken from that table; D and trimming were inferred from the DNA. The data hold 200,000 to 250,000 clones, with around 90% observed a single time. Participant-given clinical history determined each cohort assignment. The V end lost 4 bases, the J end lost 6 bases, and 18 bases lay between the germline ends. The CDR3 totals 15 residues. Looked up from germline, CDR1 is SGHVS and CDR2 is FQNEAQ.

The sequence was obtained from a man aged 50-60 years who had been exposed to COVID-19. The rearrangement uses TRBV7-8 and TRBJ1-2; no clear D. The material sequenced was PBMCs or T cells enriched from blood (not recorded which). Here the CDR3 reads CASSSRTVSGNGYTF. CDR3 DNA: TGTGCCAGCAGCTCTCGGACTGTTTCGGGAAATGGCTACACCTTC.